What follows is one TCR beta chain and its context. Germline CDR1 is MDHEN and CDR2 is SYDVKM. The CDR3 is made up of 15 amino acids. Germline trimming cut 6 bases from V and 7 bases from J; bases unmatched to any gene: 9. This entry is derived from a study of blood T cell repertoires in COVID-19. As for the study in general: Specimens from acute and convalescent COVID-19 originated in the United States, Italy and Spain. From T cells, B-cell-depleted T cells, or PBMCs came the material, which was cDNA or gDNA.

Per the original data handling: Counts of nucleated cells, estimated from reference gene primer amplification, were obtained. Sequenced by immunoSEQ multiplex PCR; TCRdb stores in-frame clones only, minus some. D and trimming come from the DNA, and the V and J calls and clone size come from that table. Found here are 150,000 to 200,000 clones, about 86% of them singletons; the top ten hold roughly 20%. This chain links TRBV28 with TRBJ2-1; the match to TRBD2 covers 10 bases. The clonotype originates from a woman of 80 years or more with acute or convalescent COVID-19. Sequencing used peripheral blood. The CDR3 is CASSPTSGAKNEQFF. CDR3 bases: TGTGCCAGCAGCCCAACTAGCGGGGCTAAGAATGAGCAGTTCTTC.